This record concerns one T cell receptor beta chain sequence. The sample comes from a study of chemoradiotherapy in HPV16-positive cancers. Profiling relied on immunoSEQ multiplex PCR, and the TCRdb table lists in-frame clones only, not all of them. The table shows tens of thousands of clones, with more than 75% occurring only once. Trimming cost V 5 bases and J 1 base, with 15 bases left between them. This CDR3 comprises 15 residues. Germline CDR1 reads LNHDA; CDR2 reads SQIVND (reference sequence). The chain is built from TRBV19 and TRBJ2-7, with TRBD1 as a possible D gene (6 bases). The TCR sequence derives from a human donor with HPV-associated anogenital cancer. The sequenced sample was blood, obtained from a patient who underwent chemoradiotherapy. CDR3 sequence reads: CASSQTGIPSYEQYF. The CDR3 DNA reads as TGTGCCAGTAGTCAGACAGGCATCCCGTCCTACGAGCAGTACTTC.